This note documents a single TCR beta chain sequence. PCR was performed using 60 Vbeta and 13 Jbeta primers. Sequenced by immunoSEQ multiplex PCR; TCRdb stores in-frame clones only, minus some. The table records approximately 130,000 clones, about 80% of them present only once. This sample is drawn from a study of cytomegalovirus exposure and HLA in healthy donors. This CDR3 comprises 14 residues. The ends were cut back, 0 bases at V and 9 bases at J, with 12 bases in the middle. Germline values: CDR1 LGHNA, CDR2 YNFKEQ. This receptor was identified in a woman in her 50s in good health and CMV-seronegative. The rearrangement uses TRBV4-2 and TRBJ2-1, with D perhaps matching TRBD2 (5 bases). Sequenced: PBMCs. The chain's CDR3 is CASSQETVAGEQFF. DNA for the CDR3: TGTGCCAGCAGCCAAGAAACCGTGGCGGGTGAGCAGTTCTTC.